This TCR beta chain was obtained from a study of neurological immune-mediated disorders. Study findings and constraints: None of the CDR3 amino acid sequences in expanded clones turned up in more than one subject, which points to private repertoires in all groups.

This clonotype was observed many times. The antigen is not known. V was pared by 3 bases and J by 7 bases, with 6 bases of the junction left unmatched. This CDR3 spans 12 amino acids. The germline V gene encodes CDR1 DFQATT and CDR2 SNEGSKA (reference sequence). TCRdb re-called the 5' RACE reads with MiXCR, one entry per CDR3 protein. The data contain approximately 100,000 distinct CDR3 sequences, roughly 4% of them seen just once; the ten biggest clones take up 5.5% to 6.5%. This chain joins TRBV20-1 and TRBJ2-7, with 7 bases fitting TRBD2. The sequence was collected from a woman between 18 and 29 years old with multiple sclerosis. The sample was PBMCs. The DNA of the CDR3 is TGCAGTGCTAGCGCGGGAGCTTATGAGCAGTACTTC. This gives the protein CSASAGAYEQYF.